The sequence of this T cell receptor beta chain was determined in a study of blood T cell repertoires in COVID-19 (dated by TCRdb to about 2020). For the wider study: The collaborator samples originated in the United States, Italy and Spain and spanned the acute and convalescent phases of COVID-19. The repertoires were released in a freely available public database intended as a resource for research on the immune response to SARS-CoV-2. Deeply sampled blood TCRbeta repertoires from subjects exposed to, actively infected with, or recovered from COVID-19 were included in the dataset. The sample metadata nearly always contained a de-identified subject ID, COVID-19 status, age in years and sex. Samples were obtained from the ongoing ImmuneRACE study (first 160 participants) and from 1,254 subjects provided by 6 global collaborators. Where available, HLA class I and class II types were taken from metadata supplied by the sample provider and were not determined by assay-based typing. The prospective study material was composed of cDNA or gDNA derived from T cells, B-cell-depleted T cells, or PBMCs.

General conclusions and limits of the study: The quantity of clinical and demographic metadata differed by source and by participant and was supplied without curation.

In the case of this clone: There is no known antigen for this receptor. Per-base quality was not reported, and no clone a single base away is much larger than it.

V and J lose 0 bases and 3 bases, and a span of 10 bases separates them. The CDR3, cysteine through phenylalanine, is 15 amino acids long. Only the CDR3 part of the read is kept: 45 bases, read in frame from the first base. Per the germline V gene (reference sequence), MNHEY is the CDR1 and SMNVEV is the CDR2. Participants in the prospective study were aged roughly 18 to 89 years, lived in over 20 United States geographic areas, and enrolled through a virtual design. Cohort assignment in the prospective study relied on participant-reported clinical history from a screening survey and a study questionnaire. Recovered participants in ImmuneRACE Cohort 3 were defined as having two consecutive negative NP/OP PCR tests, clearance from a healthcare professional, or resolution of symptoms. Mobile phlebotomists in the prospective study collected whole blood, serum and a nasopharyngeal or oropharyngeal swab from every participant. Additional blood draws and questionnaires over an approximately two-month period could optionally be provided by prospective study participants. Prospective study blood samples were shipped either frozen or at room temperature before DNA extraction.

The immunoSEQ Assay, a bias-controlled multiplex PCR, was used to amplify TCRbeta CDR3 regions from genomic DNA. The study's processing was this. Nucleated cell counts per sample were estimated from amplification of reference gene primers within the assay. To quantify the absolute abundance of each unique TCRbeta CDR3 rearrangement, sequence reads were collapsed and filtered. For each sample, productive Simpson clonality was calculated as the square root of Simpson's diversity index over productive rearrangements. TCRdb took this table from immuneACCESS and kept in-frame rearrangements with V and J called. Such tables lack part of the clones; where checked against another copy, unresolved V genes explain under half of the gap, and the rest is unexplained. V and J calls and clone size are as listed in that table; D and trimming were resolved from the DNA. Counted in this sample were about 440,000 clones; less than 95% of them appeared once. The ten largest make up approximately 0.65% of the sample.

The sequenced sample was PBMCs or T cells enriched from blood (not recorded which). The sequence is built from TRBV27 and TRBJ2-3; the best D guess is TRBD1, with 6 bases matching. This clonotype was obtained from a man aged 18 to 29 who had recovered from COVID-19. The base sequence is TGTGCCAGCAGTTTATCCCCAGGGGTGACAGATACGCAGTATTTT. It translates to CASSLSPGVTDTQYF.